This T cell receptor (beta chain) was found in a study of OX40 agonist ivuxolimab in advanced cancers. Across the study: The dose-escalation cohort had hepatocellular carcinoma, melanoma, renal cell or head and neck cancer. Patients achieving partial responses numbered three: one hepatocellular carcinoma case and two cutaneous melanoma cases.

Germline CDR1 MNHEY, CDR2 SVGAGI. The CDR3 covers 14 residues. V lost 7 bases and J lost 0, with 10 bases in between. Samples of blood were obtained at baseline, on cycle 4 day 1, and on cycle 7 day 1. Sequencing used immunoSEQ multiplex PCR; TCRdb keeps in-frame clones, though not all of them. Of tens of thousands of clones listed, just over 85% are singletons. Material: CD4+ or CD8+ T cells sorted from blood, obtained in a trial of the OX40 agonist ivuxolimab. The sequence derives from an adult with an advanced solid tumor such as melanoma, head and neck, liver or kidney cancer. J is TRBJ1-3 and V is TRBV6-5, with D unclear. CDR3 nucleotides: TGTGCCAGCATCTCACCGGGCTCTGGAAACACCATATATTTT. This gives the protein CASISPGSGNTIYF.